The 30 T cell receptor beta chains below were found in one sample sequenced in a study of blood T cell repertoires in COVID-19. Clones were read by immunoSEQ multiplex PCR, and TCRdb kept only the in-frame ones, dropping some. In the table there are a few hundred thousand clones, roughly nine tenths of which are singletons. Sequencing input: peripheral blood. The receptors were sampled from a man aged 18 to 29 who had recovered from COVID-19.

There are a few counts of this clone. This chain links TRBV7-9 with TRBJ1-2, with 7 bases matching TRBD1. Unmatched junction bases numbered 15, after V lost 3 bases and J lost 11 bases. The CDR3 extends over 15 amino acids. CDR1 and CDR2 (germline): SEHNR, FQNEAQ (reference sequence). As DNA, the CDR3 is TGTGCCAGCAGCTTTCCGTCGGATACAGGGGTGAGGTACACCTTC. It encodes CASSFPSDTGVRYTF.

The chain couples TRBV7-9 to TRBJ2-3, with 10 bases aligning to TRBD1. The CDR3 has 16 amino acids. With 2 bases clipped from V and 3 bases from J, the junction kept 5 bases outside the gene matches. In germline, CDR1 is SEHNR, CDR2 FQNEAQ (reference sequence). The CDR3 reads CASSLSTGGATDTQYF. The DNA for the CDR3 is TGTGCCAGCAGCTTATCGACAGGGGGCGCGACAGATACGCAGTATTTT.

The genes are TRBV9 and TRBJ2-7; 11 nucleotides agree with TRBD2. V was pared by 0 bases and J by 3 bases, with 2 bases of the junction left unmatched. Germline loops: CDR1 SGDLS, CDR2 YYNGEE. This CDR3 contains 15 residues. CDR3 sequence: CASSVETSGVYEQYF. Here the CDR3 DNA reads TGTGCCAGCAGCGTAGAGACTAGCGGGGTCTACGAGCAGTACTTC.

CDR3 in DNA: TGTGCCAGCAGTCGACCCGCAGCGGAGACCCAGTACTTC. Amino acid sequence: CASSRPAAETQYF. This chain joins TRBV6-5 and TRBJ2-5, with D unresolved. CDR3 length: 13 amino acids. The ends were cut back, 5 bases at V and 5 bases at J, with 12 bases in the middle. CDR1 is MNHEY, CDR2 SVGAGI, per germline.

J is TRBJ1-6 and V is TRBV6-5; D is uncertain. Germline V gene sequence: CDR1 MNHEY, CDR2 SVGAGI. The CDR3 contains 16 residues. The V end lost 2 bases, the J end lost 7 bases, and 15 bases lay between the germline ends. In DNA, the CDR3 is TGTGCCAGCAGTTACGGACTCTCCGGGCTAAATTCACCCCTCCACTTT. Protein product: CASSYGLSGLNSPLHF.

V gene TRBV5-1 combines with J gene TRBJ2-2, with 7 positions matching TRBD1. Trimming took 3 bases from V and 3 from J; bases not matched to a gene: 8. Germline V gives CDR1 SGHRS, CDR2 YFSETQ. There are 16 residues in the CDR3. The CDR3 bases are TGCGCCAGCAGCTCAATCGGGACAGTCGACACCGGGGAGCTGTTTTTT. Protein sequence: CASSSIGTVDTGELFF.

V is TRBV18 and J is TRBJ1-5; possible D gene TRBD1, 5 bases. Germline values: CDR1 KGHSH, CDR2 LQKENI. CDR3 size: 16 residues. V lost 3 bases, J lost 1 base, and 13 bases lay in between. The chain's CDR3 is CASSPGQGPSNQPQHF. Written as DNA, the CDR3 is TGTGCCAGCTCACCGGGGCAGGGCCCGAGCAATCAGCCCCAGCATTTT.

V gene TRBV7-3 combines with J gene TRBJ2-2; D call uncertain. This CDR3 comprises 13 residues. The V gene lost 5 bases and the J gene lost 5 bases, with 9 bases spanning the gap. CDR1 and CDR2 (germline): SGHTA, FQGTGA. Written as DNA, the CDR3 is TGTGCCAGCAGCCCGACATCGACCGGGGAGCTGTTTTTT. It yields the protein CASSPTSTGELFF.

This clone was recorded only once. V gene TRBV6-5 combines with J gene TRBJ2-7, with a tentative D call TRBD2 (5 bases). The CDR3 length is 14 residues. Germline V gene sequence: CDR1 MNHEY, CDR2 SVGAGI. Trimming cost V 5 bases and J 4 bases, with 15 bases left between them. DNA of the CDR3: TGTGCCAGCAGTCCTACCCCCTCGGGGTACGAGCAGTACTTC. It specifies CASSPTPSGYEQYF.

The chain's CDR3 is CASRLTGQGYANYGYTF. The CDR3 nucleotides read TGTGCCAGCAGGCTGACGGGACAGGGGTACGCTAACTATGGCTACACCTTC. V is TRBV27 and J is TRBJ1-2; TRBD1 matches at 10 bases. Germline loops: CDR1 MNHEY, CDR2 SMNVEV (reference sequence). The CDR3 runs to 17 residues. The V and J ends lost 6 bases and 0 bases, in that order; junction bases with no gene match: 10.

The rearrangement joins TRBV2 to TRBJ2-2; no firm D call. V was pared by 5 bases and J by 4 bases, with 14 bases between. This CDR3 has 15 residues. CDR1 is SNHLY, CDR2 FYNNEI, per germline. CDR3 in amino acids: CASSPSDLFTGELFF. The CDR3 DNA is TGTGCCAGCAGTCCTTCCGACTTGTTCACCGGGGAGCTGTTTTTT.

The rearrangement uses TRBV14 and TRBJ2-1; 14 positions match TRBD2. The CDR3 extends over 18 amino acids. V lost 2 bases and J lost 15; bases outside the gene matches: 18. The germline V gene encodes CDR1 SGHDN and CDR2 FVKESK. The CDR3 DNA sequence: TGTGCCAGCAGCCAACGGACAGGGACTAGCGGGAGCGGGGTTAGTTTGTTCTTC. This codes for CASSQRTGTSGSGVSLFF.

This clone was seen just once. This rearrangement joins TRBV19 to TRBJ2-2, with 7 bases aligning to TRBD1. This CDR3 region has 15 residues. After removal of 4 bases from V and 4 bases from J, the junction contained 6 bases not matched to a gene. Germline-derived CDR1 and CDR2 are LNHDA and SQIVND (reference sequence). The CDR3 DNA reads as TGTGCCAGTAGTAGCCCCGGACAGGCCACCGGGGAGCTGTTTTTT. Its protein product is CASSSPGQATGELFF.

The chain uses TRBV12-3 or TRBV12-4 and TRBJ1-2; tentative D call: TRBD1 (5 bases). The CDR3 consists of 13 residues. V lost 5 bases and J 1 base, leaving 8 bases between the germline ends. CDR3 DNA: TGTGCCAGCAGTGAGGGACTTAACTATGGCTACACCTTC. Its protein is CASSEGLNYGYTF.

The chain is built from TRBV5-5 and TRBJ1-2, with 8 nucleotides matching TRBD1. Unmatched junction bases numbered 7, after V lost 6 bases and J lost 3 bases. This CDR3 is built from 14 residues. Germline CDR1 reads SGHKS; CDR2 reads YYEKEE (reference sequence). CDR3 amino acids: CASNRGLGDYGYTF. DNA for the CDR3: TGTGCCAGCAACAGGGGGTTAGGGGACTATGGCTACACCTTC.

V and J are TRBV18 and TRBJ2-7; 11 nucleotides line up with TRBD1. After removal of 3 bases from V and 2 bases from J, the junction contained 3 bases not matched to a gene. Germline CDR1 is KGHSH and CDR2 is LQKENI. CDR3 length: 15 amino acids. CDR3 bases: TGTGCCAGCTCACCGATGGACAGGGGGCCCTACGAGCAGTACTTC. Its translation is CASSPMDRGPYEQYF. Full variable domain (outside the CDR3, taken from reference TRBV18 and TRBJ2-7): NAGVMQNPRHLVRRRGQEARLRCSPMKGHSHVYWYRQLPEEGLKFMVYLQKENIIDESGMPKERFSAEFPKEGPSILRIQQVVRGDSAAYFCASSPMDRGPYEQYFGPGTRLTVT.

The gene calls are TRBV7-8 and TRBJ1-2; TRBD1 matches at 7 bases. The CDR3 runs to 15 residues. J gave up 6 bases and V 2 bases, and 9 bases lay outside the gene matches. CDR1 SGHVS and CDR2 FQNEAQ come from the germline V gene. Written as DNA, the CDR3 is TGTGCCAGCAGCTTAAGTGGAGGGGGCGCGGATGGCTACACCTTC. It is translated as CASSLSGGGADGYTF.

V and J are TRBV3-1 (or the pseudogene TRBV3-2) and TRBJ1-1; D ambiguous. V lost 2 bases to trimming and J lost 10 bases, with 11 bases between them. Looked up from germline, CDR1 is LGHDT and CDR2 is YNNKEL (reference sequence). The CDR3 consists of 12 residues. The CDR3 DNA follows: TGTGCCAGCAGCCAACCTGGACGGGGAGCTTTCTTT. It codes for CASSQPGRGAFF.

V and J are TRBV12-3 or TRBV12-4 and TRBJ1-1; D is unresolved. The CDR3 extends over 13 amino acids. V gave up 3 bases and J gave up 2 bases, with 7 bases separating them. CDR3 sequence: CASSFHRNTEAFF. The CDR3 DNA reads as TGTGCCAGCAGTTTTCACAGAAACACTGAAGCTTTCTTT.

The chain couples TRBV13 to TRBJ2-3, with TRBD2 identical over 12 bases. V gave up 5 bases and J gave up 1 base; unmatched junction bases: 4. The CDR3 spans 16 residues. The germline V gene has CDR1 PRHDT and CDR2 FYEKMQ (reference sequence). The CDR3 bases are TGTGCCAGCAGCCCCCTAGCGGGAGGGGGCACAGATACGCAGTATTTT. Residues: CASSPLAGGGTDTQYF.

The gene calls are TRBV11-2 and TRBJ2-7, with D unclear. Trimming took off 6 bases at V and 2 bases at J, with 17 bases between the two ends. The CDR3 sequence is 15 residues long. Germline V CDR1 and CDR2: SGHAT, FQNNGV. CDR3 sequence (DNA): TGTGCCAGCAGGACGGTCAAGAGGCGCGCCTACGAGCAGTACTTC. Encoded protein: CASRTVKRRAYEQYF.

The CDR3: CAPEDLAGGWYNEQFF. The DNA of the CDR3 is TGTGCCCCCGAGGATTTAGCGGGAGGATGGTACAATGAGCAGTTCTTC. The chain is built from TRBV7-9 and TRBJ2-1, with 10 bases that match TRBD2. V was pared by 11 bases and J by 4 bases, with 14 bases of the junction left unmatched. The CDR3 length is 16 residues. CDR1 and CDR2 from the germline V gene are SEHNR and FQNEAQ (reference sequence).

The rearrangement joins TRBV5-1 to TRBJ2-5, with TRBD2 matching 8 bases. This CDR3 contains 14 residues. The V segment lost 4 bases and the J segment 5 bases; nucleotides outside the gene matches: 7. Germline assignment: CDR1 SGHRS and CDR2 YFSETQ. CDR3 DNA: TGCGCCAGCAGCAGTAGCGGGACGGGGGAGACCCAGTACTTC. Its translation is CASSSSGTGETQYF.

V gene TRBV7-9 combines with J gene TRBJ2-7, with a possible D match to TRBD2 (5 bases). V was cut by 4 bases and J by 2 bases, with 9 bases left in between. CDR3 size: 13 residues. Germline V gene sequence: CDR1 SEHNR, CDR2 FQNEAQ (reference sequence). The CDR3 loop is CASSSQRTYEQYF. In DNA form, the CDR3 reads TGTGCCAGCAGCTCACAGCGGACCTACGAGCAGTACTTC.

The V and J genes are TRBV10-3 and TRBJ2-5, with D possibly TRBD1 on 7 matching bases. The CDR3 runs to 16 residues. CDR1 is ENHRY, CDR2 SYGVKD, per germline. V gave up 0 bases and J gave up 0 bases, with 11 bases separating them. CDR3 amino acids: CAISESAGGYQETQYF. The CDR3 bases are TGTGCCATCAGTGAGTCGGCAGGGGGGTACCAAGAGACCCAGTACTTC.

This chain joins TRBV6-2 or TRBV6-3 and TRBJ1-1; possible D gene TRBD1, 6 bases. The CDR3 is 12 residues long. Per the germline V gene, CDR1 is MNHEY and CDR2 is SVGEGT. The V gene lost 5 bases and the J gene lost 8 bases, with 12 bases spanning the gap. For the CDR3, the DNA is TGTGCCAGCAGTCTTGACAGGTTCGAAGCTTTCTTT. It is translated as CASSLDRFEAFF.

This clone was recorded only once. The rearrangement uses TRBV18 and TRBJ2-2; D is possibly TRBD2 (6 bases). Germline V gene data show CDR1 as KGHSH and CDR2 as LQKENI. The CDR3 runs to 15 residues. Trimming shortened V by 4 bases and J by 0 bases, and 9 bases separated the two germline ends. The CDR3 protein is CASSRGTANTGELFF. As DNA, the CDR3 is TGTGCCAGCTCACGGGGGACTGCGAACACCGGGGAGCTGTTTTTT.

This sequence joins TRBV6-5 and TRBJ1-2, with 10 nucleotides matching TRBD1. V gave up 6 bases and J gave up 3 bases; unmatched junction bases: 7. Looked up from germline, CDR1 is MNHEY and CDR2 is SVGAGI. The CDR3 contains 15 residues. The CDR3 nucleotides are TGTGCCAGCAGCTCGGGACAGGGGTTTGACTATGGCTACACCTTC. It encodes CASSSGQGFDYGYTF.

The chain couples TRBV9 to TRBJ1-3; D is perhaps TRBD1 (6 bases). Germline loops: CDR1 SGDLS, CDR2 YYNGEE. The length of the CDR3 is 15 residues. The V end lost 4 bases, the J end lost 0 bases, and 11 bases lay between the germline ends. This CDR3 reads CASSLGAHSGNTIYF. The CDR3 DNA follows: TGTGCCAGCAGCCTGGGGGCCCACTCTGGAAACACCATATATTTT. Full variable domain (outside the CDR3, taken from reference TRBV9 and TRBJ1-3): DSGVTQTPKHLITATGQRVTLRCSPRSGDLSVYWYQQSLDQGLQFLIQYYNGEERAKGNILERFSAQQFPDLHSELNLSSLELGDSALYFCASSLGAHSGNTIYFGEGSWLTVV.

This clone was counted between two and nine times. The rearrangement joins TRBV5-4 to TRBJ2-2; 10 nucleotides line up with TRBD1. After removal of 6 bases from V and 6 bases from J, the junction contained 11 bases not matched to a gene. CDR3 length: 16 residues. Germline-derived CDR1 and CDR2 are SGHNT and YYREEE (reference sequence). In DNA, the CDR3 is TGTGCCAGCATGTCCCGGGACAGGGGTTACTCCGGGGAGCTGTTTTTT. Its translation: CASMSRDRGYSGELFF.